This T cell receptor (beta chain) appears in the sequencing data of a study of blood T cell repertoires in COVID-19. Trimming shortened V by 6 bases and J by 3 bases, and 14 bases separated the two germline ends. Germline CDR1 reads MDHEN; CDR2 reads SYDVKM. This CDR3 is built from 14 residues. The data were produced by immunoSEQ multiplex PCR, yet TCRdb's version contains in-frame clones alone and is incomplete. The sample lists 220,000 or so clones; more than 70% were seen once. Sequencing was done on a sample of peripheral blood. The source of this sequence is a woman of 80 years or more with acute or convalescent COVID-19. This rearrangement joins TRBV28 to TRBJ2-5; D is possibly TRBD1 (6 bases). CDR3 DNA: TGTGCCAGCAGAAATCGACAGGTTAAAGAGACCCAGTACTTC. Residues: CASRNRQVKETQYF.